The 15 T cell receptor beta chains below come from one sample, sequenced in a study of early T cells in non-severe SARS-CoV-2 infection. MiXCR, applied by TCRdb to the 5' RACE reads, yields one record per CDR3 protein. In the table there are 50,000 to 75,000 distinct CDR3 sequences, 8.8% of which are singletons. The specimen was whole blood, collected at baseline. These receptors originate from an adult who was a healthcare worker with PCR-confirmed SARS-CoV-2 infection or an uninfected control (not recorded which).

In this sample, this clonotype is medium-sized. The chain uses TRBV7-9 and TRBJ2-3, with 11 bases fitting TRBD1. The CDR3 is made up of 15 amino acids. CDR1 and CDR2 (germline): SEHNR, FQNEAQ (reference sequence). The V and J ends lost 3 bases and 5 bases, in that order; junction bases with no gene match: 4. The CDR3 loop is CASSFGQGAEDTQYF. Here the CDR3 DNA reads TGTGCCAGCAGCTTCGGACAGGGGGCGGAAGATACGCAGTATTTT.

The table lists this clonotype with many counts. The rearrangement joins TRBV7-2 to TRBJ2-3; a weak D match, TRBD1 (5 bases). With 7 bases removed from V and 0 bases from J, the gap between germline ends came to 8 bases. CDR1 is SGHTA, CDR2 FQGNSA, per germline. The CDR3 is 13 amino acids. CDR3 loop: CASNQGSTDTQYF. For the CDR3, the DNA is TGTGCCAGCAACCAGGGAAGCACAGATACGCAGTATTTT.

This clonotype was recorded at least ten times. The chain combines TRBV18 with TRBJ2-3; 8 bases line up with TRBD1. J was trimmed by 11 bases and V by 2 bases; bases with no gene match: 12. This CDR3 has 15 amino acids. The V gene's germline CDR1 is KGHSH and CDR2 LQKENI. The CDR3 sequence is CASSPNGQGRTKQYF. The CDR3 DNA reads TGTGCCAGCTCACCAAACGGACAGGGTAGGACCAAGCAGTATTTT. Variable domain in full (rest from reference TRBV18 and TRBJ2-3): NAGVMQNPRHLVRRRGQEARLRCSPMKGHSHVYWYRQLPEEGLKFMVYLQKENIIDESGMPKERFSAEFPKEGPSILRIQQVVRGDSAAYFCASSPNGQGRTKQYFGPGTRLTVL.

The J gene is TRBJ1-1, the V gene TRBV7-6; weak D call: TRBD1 (5 bases). In germline, CDR1 is SGHVS, CDR2 FNYEAQ. The CDR3 is 13 amino acids. V lost 7 bases and J 8 bases, leaving 17 bases between the germline ends. The CDR3 DNA sequence: TGTGCCAGCACCTCCCAACGGGACGGCGAAGCTTTCTTT. Translation gives CASTSQRDGEAFF. Combining the CDR3 with reference TRBV7-6 and TRBJ1-1 gives the whole variable domain GAGVSQSPRYKVTKRGQDVALRCDPISGHVSLYWYRQALGQGPEFLTYFNYEAQQDKSGLPNDRFSAERPEGSISTLTIQRTEQRDSAMYRCASTSQRDGEAFFGQGTRLTVV.

This clonotype was detected a few times. V usage is TRBV27 and J usage is TRBJ2-1; D uncertain. CDR1 MNHEY and CDR2 SMNVEV come from the germline V gene (reference sequence). The ends were cut back, 5 bases at V and 3 bases at J, with 11 bases in the middle. CDR3 length: 14 amino acids. CDR3 bases: TGTGCCAGCAGTCCGGACGGTAGCTACAATGAGCAGTTCTTC. Translation: CASSPDGSYNEQFF.

The V gene is TRBV20-1, the J gene TRBJ2-3; no clear D. The CDR3 covers 15 residues. In germline, CDR1 is DFQATT, CDR2 SNEGSKA (reference sequence). V was clipped by 4 bases and J by 1 base, with 15 bases between them. The CDR3 sequence: CSATRLSLGTDTQYF. The CDR3 DNA is TGCAGTGCTACCCGACTCTCCCTCGGCACAGATACGCAGTATTTT.

The chain is built from TRBV29-1 and TRBJ1-3; tentatively, D is TRBD1 (6 bases). Germline CDR1 SQVTM, CDR2 ANQGSEA. This CDR3 spans 14 amino acids. Trimming left V 7 bases short and J 0 bases short, with 13 bases between. This CDR3 reads CSGTGGGSGNTIYF. CDR3 nucleotides: TGCAGCGGGACCGGAGGGGGCTCTGGAAACACCATATATTTT.

The gene calls are TRBV6-5 and TRBJ1-5, with 10 positions matching TRBD1. V lost 5 bases, J lost 7 bases, and 2 bases stayed unmatched. Per germline, CDR1 MNHEY and CDR2 SVGAGI. This CDR3 contains 13 residues. The CDR3 DNA sequence: TGTGCCAGCAGTAGGGACAGGGGCCAGCCCCAGCATTTT. It translates to CASSRDRGQPQHF.

This clonotype was detected only a few times. The V call is TRBV20-1, the J call TRBJ2-7; 13 bases align to TRBD2. The V and J ends lost 5 bases and 5 bases, in that order; junction bases with no gene match: 12. Germline V gene lookup returns CDR1 DFQATT and CDR2 SNEGSKA (reference sequence). This CDR3 region has 16 residues. The CDR3: CSAVSLAGGPNHEQYF. Written as DNA, the CDR3 is TGCAGTGCTGTCTCACTAGCGGGAGGGCCTAACCACGAGCAGTACTTC.

The chain uses TRBV7-8 and TRBJ2-3; D is undetermined. Germline V gives CDR1 SGHVS, CDR2 FQNEAQ. V lost 1 base and J 4 bases, leaving 6 bases between the germline ends. The CDR3 spans 13 residues. The DNA for the CDR3 is TGTGCCAGCAGCTTAGGGGGATCAGATACGCAGTATTTT. It encodes CASSLGGSDTQYF.

As for this clonotype: A much larger clone lies a single base off, so this may be a read error. The chain recombines TRBV28 with TRBJ2-7, with 7 bases matching TRBD2. Per germline, CDR1 MDHEN and CDR2 SYDVKM. The CDR3 extends over 14 amino acids. CDR3 sequence: CASSLAGDSFEQYF. The CDR3 DNA reads as TGTGCCAGCAGTTTAGCGGGAGACTCCTTCGAGCAGTACTTC. Filled out from reference TRBV28 and TRBJ2-7, the complete variable domain reads DVKVTQSSRYLVKRTGEKVFLECVQDMDHENMFWYRQDPGLGLRLIYFSYDVKMKEKGDIPEGYSVSREKKERFSLILESASTNQTSMYLCASSLAGDSFEQYFGPGTRLTVT.

This clonotype was detected only a few times. This chain joins TRBV7-9 and TRBJ2-3; 10 nucleotides align to TRBD2. The CDR3 has 15 amino acids. V lost 5 bases and J lost 2; bases outside the gene matches: 4. Germline CDR1 reads SEHNR; CDR2 reads FQNEAQ (reference sequence). CDR3 coding DNA: TGTGCCAGCAGCCCGACTAGCGGGCTCACAGATACGCAGTATTTT. Its translation: CASSPTSGLTDTQYF.

This clonotype appeared many times. This chain links TRBV11-2 with TRBJ1-2, with 10 nucleotides matching TRBD1. The germline V gene encodes CDR1 SGHAT and CDR2 FQNNGV. This CDR3 has 14 amino acids. V was pared by 5 bases and J by 3 bases, with 3 bases of the junction left unmatched. The CDR3 nucleotides read TGTGCCAGCAGCGGGGACAGGGGCGACTATGGCTACACCTTC. Protein sequence: CASSGDRGDYGYTF.

The rearrangement links TRBV20-1 to TRBJ1-1; weak D call: TRBD1 (6 bases). V was shortened by 2 bases and J by 6 bases, with 10 bases between the two germline ends. CDR1 DFQATT and CDR2 SNEGSKA come from the germline V gene (reference sequence). The CDR3 runs 12 residues. The DNA for the CDR3 is TGCAGTGCTAGAATCCCAGGGGCTGAAGCTTTCTTT. It encodes CSARIPGAEAFF.

In this sample, this clonotype turned up many times. The chain couples TRBV30 to TRBJ2-7; D ambiguous. Trimming left V 2 bases short and J 5 bases short, with 7 bases between. Germline-derived CDR1 and CDR2 are GTSNPN and SVGIG (reference sequence). The CDR3 is made up of 11 amino acids. CDR3 amino acids: CAWSFGDEQYF. The CDR3 region has the DNA TGTGCCTGGAGTTTTGGGGACGAGCAGTACTTC.